One and the same sample provided the 24 T cell receptor beta chains below, sequenced in a study of technical replicates of blood from a handful of donors. Only in-frame clones appear in the TCRdb table, and some are missing; sequencing was by immunoSEQ multiplex PCR. The table lists almost 55,000 clones, 90% to 95% of them singletons. Material: T cells isolated from PBMCs. These receptors were collected from a human donor in good health.

The chain carries TRBV7-2 and TRBJ1-2, with D hard to call. In germline, CDR1 is SGHTA, CDR2 FQGNSA. The CDR3 loop spans 14 amino acids. Trimming took 0 bases from V and 1 from J, leaving 6 bases between them. In DNA form, the CDR3 reads TGTGCCAGCAGCTTAGCGAACAATAACTATGGCTACACCTTC. Encoded protein: CASSLANNNYGYTF.

V is TRBV7-9 and J is TRBJ1-1; the match to TRBD1 covers 7 bases. Germline V gene lookup returns CDR1 SEHNR and CDR2 FQNEAQ (reference sequence). This CDR3 has 11 amino acids. Losses at the gene ends were 5 bases for V and 11 bases for J; bases not matched to a gene: 5. The CDR3 nucleotides are TGTGCCAGCAGCCGAGAGGGACAGGCTTTCTTT. This translates into CASSREGQAFF.

This sequence joins TRBV6-6 and TRBJ1-3; D gene uncertain. Germline loops: CDR1 MNHNY, CDR2 SVGAGI (reference sequence). The CDR3 loop spans 15 amino acids. Trimming cost V 1 base and J 0 bases, with 7 bases left between them. CDR3 sequence (DNA): TGTGCCAGCAGTTACTACCAGTCCTCTGGAAACACCATATATTTT. It encodes CASSYYQSSGNTIYF.

This clone was counted once. This rearrangement joins TRBV5-1 to TRBJ2-5; possible D gene TRBD2, 6 bases. The CDR3 has 16 amino acids. The V gene's germline CDR1 is SGHRS and CDR2 YFSETQ. Trimming pared 0 bases from V and 8 bases from J, leaving 20 bases between. CDR3 sequence (DNA): TGCGCCAGCAGCTTGGCCTTTCCAGCCGGAGGGTTTACCCAGTACTTC. Translating it yields CASSLAFPAGGFTQYF.

The chain has TRBV6-5 and TRBJ2-1, with D possibly matching TRBD1 (5 bases). The V end lost 6 bases, the J end lost 15 bases, and 15 bases lay between the germline ends. The CDR3 consists of 11 residues. Germline V gives CDR1 MNHEY, CDR2 SVGAGI. The CDR3 DNA reads as TGTGCCAGCAGCTCGATCGGACAATGGTTCTTC. Translated: CASSSIGQWFF.

Here the CDR3 reads CASSYSSRAEAFF. CDR3 in DNA: TGTGCCAGCAGTTACTCGTCAAGAGCTGAAGCTTTCTTT. The chain uses TRBV6-5 and TRBJ1-1; D not certain. Between the trimmed V and J ends, which lost 0 bases and 6 bases, there was a span of 8 bases. Per the germline V gene, CDR1 is MNHEY and CDR2 is SVGAGI. The CDR3 length is 13 residues.

The chain couples TRBV7-9 to TRBJ2-7; D remains ambiguous. V lost 6 bases and J lost 2, with 17 bases in between. CDR1 is SEHNR and CDR2 is FQNEAQ in the germline V gene (reference sequence). This CDR3 is built from 15 residues. The DNA of the CDR3 is TGTGCCAGCAGTCCCCCGCTAGAGCGAACCTACGAGCAGTACTTC. This encodes CASSPPLERTYEQYF.

The chain uses TRBV11-2 and TRBJ2-6; maybe TRBD2 (6 bases). The CDR3 has 16 residues. Germline CDR1 reads SGHAT; CDR2 reads FQNNGV. Trimming shortened V by 2 bases and J by 8 bases, and 16 bases separated the two germline ends. CDR3 DNA sequence: TGTGCCAGCAGCTTACTCGAGGGTGGGGACTCCAACGTCCTGACTTTC. It specifies CASSLLEGGDSNVLTF.

The chain combines TRBV11-2 with TRBJ1-1, with D tentatively TRBD1 (5 bases). CDR3 length: 14 amino acids. Germline V gene lookup returns CDR1 SGHAT and CDR2 FQNNGV. Trimming took off 4 bases at V and 1 base at J, with 10 bases between the two ends. This chain's CDR3 is CASSSRVPNTEAFF. The CDR3, as DNA: TGTGCCAGCAGCTCCAGGGTCCCGAACACTGAAGCTTTCTTT.

This clone was recorded only once. V is TRBV28 and J is TRBJ2-7, with unresolved D. The CDR3 totals 12 residues. Trimming shortened V by 2 bases and J by 3 bases, and 5 bases separated the two germline ends. CDR1 and CDR2 from the germline V gene are MDHEN and SYDVKM. CDR3 sequence: CASSLTSYEQYF. As DNA, the CDR3 is TGTGCCAGCAGTTTAACCAGCTACGAGCAGTACTTC.

The chain recombines TRBV28 with TRBJ2-3, with TRBD1 matching over 8 bases. Unmatched junction bases numbered 12, after V lost 3 bases and J lost 1 base. The CDR3 sequence is 18 residues long. Germline V gene data show CDR1 as MDHEN and CDR2 as SYDVKM. CDR3 DNA sequence: TGTGCCAGCAGTTTGACAGGGGTTTTCGGCGGCCGCACAGATACGCAGTATTTT. Its translation is CASSLTGVFGGRTDTQYF. The variable domain in full, with the rest retrieved from reference TRBV28 and TRBJ2-3, is DVKVTQSSRYLVKRTGEKVFLECVQDMDHENMFWYRQDPGLGLRLIYFSYDVKMKEKGDIPEGYSVSREKKERFSLILESASTNQTSMYLCASSLTGVFGGRTDTQYFGPGTRLTVL.

The CDR3 sequence is CASRNAAVSYGYTF. The CDR3 DNA reads as TGTGCCAGCAGGAATGCGGCAGTGTCTTATGGCTACACCTTC. The V call is TRBV7-9, the J call TRBJ1-2; no firm D call. In germline, CDR1 is SEHNR, CDR2 FQNEAQ (reference sequence). V shed 6 bases and J shed 5 bases, with 16 bases lying between them. CDR3 size: 14 residues.

This chain uses TRBV28 with TRBJ1-2, with a weak D call TRBD1 (5 bases). The length of the CDR3 is 14 residues. CDR1 and CDR2 from the germline V gene are MDHEN and SYDVKM. Trimming removed 10 bases from V and 0 bases from J, with 15 bases in between. Here the CDR3 reads CAIKTALANYGYTF. In nucleotides, the CDR3 is TGTGCCATCAAGACAGCGCTAGCTAACTATGGCTACACCTTC.

This chain links TRBV7-9 with TRBJ2-5; 11 bases fit TRBD2. Germline values: CDR1 SEHNR, CDR2 FQNEAQ (reference sequence). J lost 2 bases, V lost 5 bases, and 7 bases had no gene match. This CDR3 has 16 residues. In nucleotides, the CDR3 is TGTGCCAGCAGCGGAGGGACTAGCGGAAAACAAGAGACCCAGTACTTC. Residues: CASSGGTSGKQETQYF.

This clone was observed once. V gene TRBV5-1 combines with J gene TRBJ2-7; 8 bases agree with TRBD1. Trimming cost V 0 bases and J 4 bases; bases outside gene matches: 3. Germline V gives CDR1 SGHRS, CDR2 YFSETQ. The length of the CDR3 is 14 residues. The DNA for the CDR3 is TGCGCCAGCAGCTTGGACAGGGGGGCGTACGAGCAGTACTTC. Translated, it gives CASSLDRGAYEQYF.

This clone was seen once. This chain uses TRBV6-5 with TRBJ1-4, with 8 nucleotides matching TRBD1. The J segment lost 8 bases and the V segment lost 6 bases, leaving 11 bases of the junction unmatched. The CDR3 runs to 15 residues. Germline assignment: CDR1 MNHEY and CDR2 SVGAGI. The CDR3 coding sequence is TGTGCCAGCAGCATATCGACAGGGACAGGAGAAAAACTGTTTTTT. The encoded protein is CASSISTGTGEKLFF.

CDR3 loop: CASSSGRGTGYGYTF. CDR3 in DNA: TGTGCCAGCAGTTCCGGGAGAGGGACAGGGTATGGCTACACCTTC. V usage is TRBV7-8 and J usage is TRBJ1-2; 9 nucleotides line up with TRBD1. CDR3 length: 15 amino acids. Germline CDR1 and CDR2: SGHVS and FQNEAQ. Unmatched junction bases numbered 10, after V lost 6 bases and J lost 5 bases.

This chain links TRBV11-1 with TRBJ2-4, with D perhaps matching TRBD1 (6 bases). Germline loops: CDR1 SGHAT, CDR2 FQDESV (reference sequence). The CDR3 has 13 residues. The V end was cut by 5 bases, the J end by 12 bases, with 17 bases between. DNA of the CDR3: TGTGCCAGCAGCCCCCGAGCCAGGGGCGATCAGTACTTC. It codes for CASSPRARGDQYF.

This rearrangement joins TRBV29-1 to TRBJ2-1; 8 bases match TRBD2. The CDR3 is 13 residues long. The germline V gene has CDR1 SQVTM and CDR2 ANQGSEA. J lost 7 bases, V lost 7 bases, and 9 bases had no gene match. CDR3 nucleotide sequence: TGCAGCGGTTTAGCGGGAACATATAATGAGCAGTTCTTC. Residues: CSGLAGTYNEQFF.

The V call is TRBV5-6, the J call TRBJ2-5, with 11 bases aligning to TRBD1. V trimming: 4 bases; J trimming: 5 bases; junction bases outside the gene matches: 7. CDR3 length: 15 residues. The germline V gene encodes CDR1 SGHDT and CDR2 YYEEEE. The CDR3 coding sequence is TGTGCCAGCAGCAGACCGGGACAGGGGGGGGAGACCCAGTACTTC. The encoded protein is CASSRPGQGGETQYF.

J is TRBJ2-7 and V is TRBV7-9, with TRBD2 matching 7 bases. The CDR3 is made up of 12 amino acids. The V segment lost 5 bases and the J segment 7 bases; nucleotides outside the gene matches: 5. Germline loops: CDR1 SEHNR, CDR2 FQNEAQ (reference sequence). CDR3 sequence reads: CASSPGGVEQYF. In nucleotides, the CDR3 is TGTGCCAGCAGCCCTGGGGGGGTGGAGCAGTACTTC.

The gene calls are TRBV29-1 and TRBJ1-1; 11 nucleotides agree with TRBD1. Unmatched junction bases numbered 9, after V lost 7 bases and J lost 2 bases. The CDR3 length is 15 residues. Germline V gives CDR1 SQVTM, CDR2 ANQGSEA. CDR3 sequence (DNA): TGCAGCGCCCCCGGGACAGGGGGTTTTAACACTGAAGCTTTCTTT. Translation gives CSAPGTGGFNTEAFF.

V gene TRBV29-1 combines with J gene TRBJ2-5; no clear D. Per the germline V gene, CDR1 is SQVTM and CDR2 is ANQGSEA. V lost 5 bases and J 1 base, leaving 11 bases between the germline ends. The CDR3 runs 13 residues. Here the CDR3 reads CSVFIPSQETQYF. The CDR3 DNA reads TGCAGCGTTTTTATCCCCAGCCAAGAGACCCAGTACTTC.

The rearrangement links TRBV5-1 to TRBJ2-1, with D perhaps TRBD1 (6 bases). V gave up 0 bases and J gave up 11 bases, with 15 bases separating them. CDR1 and CDR2 (germline): SGHRS, YFSETQ. CDR3 length equals 14 residues. The CDR3 here is CASSLARGLNQQFF. The DNA of the CDR3 is TGCGCCAGCAGCTTGGCCAGGGGTCTTAATCAGCAGTTCTTC.